Listed here is a single TCR beta chain. These data belong to a study of T cell clonotyping in hematopoietic cell transplantation. The repertoire was sequenced with immunoSEQ multiplex PCR; TCRdb's copy has only in-frame clones and lacks some. In the table there are about 4,800 clones, under 20% of which are singletons. Germline V CDR1 and CDR2: GTSNPN, SVGIG (reference sequence). The CDR3 is 16 amino acids. The V end lost 3 bases, the J end lost 4 bases, and 21 bases lay between the germline ends. The TCR sequence derives from a male patient younger than 35 who had an allogeneic stem cell transplant, so the T cells may come from the graft donor. Some clones in this sample may be carry-over from other donors' samples. The gene calls are TRBV30 and TRBJ1-1; no firm D call. Specimen: PBMCs, collected 180 days after allogeneic stem cell transplant. The CDR3: CAWRDRARSRATEAFF. CDR3 sequence (DNA): TGTGCCTGGAGAGACCGCGCCCGGAGCCGCGCCACTGAAGCTTTCTTT. The full variable domain, in which reference TRBV30 and TRBJ1-1 provide the parts outside the CDR3, is SQTIHQWPATLVQPVGSPLSLECTVEGTSNPNLYWYRQAAGRGLQLLFYSVGIGQISSEVPQNLSASRPQDRQFILSSKKLLLSDSGFYLCAWRDRARSRATEAFFGQGTRLTVV.